Detailed here is one T cell receptor beta chain. This record comes from a study of blood T cell repertoires in COVID-19. Study overall: Some COVID-19 samples were acute and others convalescent; all came from the United States, Italy and Spain. Sources were T cells, B-cell-depleted T cells, or PBMCs; the material itself was cDNA or gDNA.

V gave up 7 bases and J gave up 7 bases, with 17 bases separating them. The CDR3 is made up of 14 amino acids. The germline CDR1 and CDR2 sequences are MDHEN and SYDVKM. In the authors' methods: Amplification of reference gene primers was used by the study to estimate nucleated cell counts. Assay used: immunoSEQ multiplex PCR; TCRdb lists only in-frame clones, some missing. V, J and clone size are those of that table, while D and trimming were read from the DNA. The sample includes approximately 250,000 clones, around nine tenths of them seen just once. The chain has TRBV28 and TRBJ1-5; D is unclear. Input material: peripheral blood. The receptor was derived from an older woman who had recovered from COVID-19. CDR3 loop: CASTSFGGRQPQHF. CDR3 sequence (DNA): TGTGCCAGCACCTCTTTTGGCGGGAGGCAGCCCCAGCATTTT.